This TCR beta chain was sequenced during a study of a mutant IDH1 vaccine in newly diagnosed glioma. Study background: Patients in the study were vaccinated eight times, receiving shots in weeks 1, 3, 5, 7, 11, 15, 19 and 23. Treated patients, about 60% male and around 40% female, averaged approximately 40 years of age. Most patients had received both radiotherapy and temozolomide, the prior options being radiotherapy, temozolomide, or both.

Comments on this clone: The antigen is unknown.

Germline V CDR1 and CDR2: MDHEN, SYDVKM. V was clipped by 8 bases and J by 7 bases, with 14 bases between them. This CDR3 has 13 residues. Findings and limits, study-wide: The study observed vaccine-induced immune responses in 85% to 95% of patients.

The data were produced by immunoSEQ multiplex PCR, yet TCRdb's version contains in-frame clones alone and is incomplete. Of more than 50,000 clones in the sample, 89% were seen once. Documented time point: week 11, during vaccination. A single vaccine dose contained 300 ug of mutant IDH1 20-mer peptide, and topical imiquimod was used with it. The receptor's source is a man aged 35 to 55 with glioma. The chain employs TRBV28 and TRBJ1-4; D gene ambiguous. Sequencing used PBMCs, obtained from a glioma patient whose treatment included an IDH1 peptide vaccine. The CDR3 DNA reads TGTGCCAGCCTCTACGGCGTGGGTGAAAAACTGTTTTTT. This codes for CASLYGVGEKLFF. Variable domain in full (rest from reference TRBV28 and TRBJ1-4): DVKVTQSSRYLVKRTGEKVFLECVQDMDHENMFWYRQDPGLGLRLIYFSYDVKMKEKGDIPEGYSVSREKKERFSLILESASTNQTSMYLCASLYGVGEKLFFGSGTQLSVL.